The T cell receptor (beta chain) described here comes from a study of blood T cell repertoires in COVID-19. About the study: In each case, the material was cDNA or gDNA derived from T cells, B-cell-depleted T cells, or PBMCs.

Using immunoSEQ multiplex PCR, the repertoire was profiled, and TCRdb retains in-frame clones only, with some absent. The repertoire holds about 73,000 clones, with 70% to 80% as singletons. The CDR3 runs to 13 residues. Germline CDR1 is MNHEY and CDR2 is SMNVEV (reference sequence). With V trimmed by 7 bases and J by 8 bases, 9 bases remained unmatched. This rearrangement joins TRBV27 to TRBJ1-2, with TRBD1 matching 8 bases. Sequenced: peripheral blood. The source of this sequence is a man aged 65 to 79 with COVID-19, enrolled during active disease. The DNA for the CDR3 is TGTGCCAGCAAGAGGACAGGGCCCGGAGGCTACACCTTC. It codes for CASKRTGPGGYTF.